The 23 T cell receptor beta chains below come from one sample, sequenced in a study of blood T cell repertoires in COVID-19. Libraries were prepared by immunoSEQ multiplex PCR; TCRdb keeps only in-frame clonotypes and omits some of them. This sample has 250,000 to 350,000 clones, with about 91% found just once. Sequenced input: peripheral blood. These receptor sequences come from a young woman who had recovered from COVID-19.

This chain joins TRBV10-3 and TRBJ2-6; maybe TRBD2 (5 bases). From germline, CDR1 is ENHRY and CDR2 SYGVKD. The CDR3 is made up of 14 amino acids. V gave up 4 bases and J gave up 3 bases, with 7 bases separating them. CDR3 nucleotide sequence: TGTGCCATCAGTGGAGGGATTGGGGCCAACGTCCTGACTTTC. It yields the protein CAISGGIGANVLTF.

The J gene is TRBJ1-6, the V gene TRBV9, with D perhaps TRBD1 (6 bases). The CDR3 has 14 amino acids. Germline V gene data show CDR1 as SGDLS and CDR2 as YYNGEE. Trimming stripped 4 bases from V and 4 bases from J, with 9 bases between. CDR3 coding DNA: TGTGCCAGCAGCACAACAGGGTATAATTCACCCCTCCACTTT. It codes for CASSTTGYNSPLHF.

This clone was detected only a few times. The chain combines TRBV20-1 with TRBJ1-2; 7 bases fit TRBD1. V dropped 3 bases and J dropped 6; count of bases not matched to a gene: 7. From germline, CDR1 is DFQATT and CDR2 SNEGSKA (reference sequence). This CDR3 spans 13 amino acids. This CDR3 is CSASHTGTDGYTF. The CDR3, as DNA: TGCAGTGCTAGTCACACCGGGACAGATGGCTACACCTTC.

The chain has TRBV6-2 or TRBV6-3 and TRBJ2-3; D perhaps matches TRBD2 (5 bases). Germline V gene data show CDR1 as MNHEY and CDR2 as SVGEGT. The V and J ends lost 4 bases and 3 bases respectively, with 5 bases between them. The CDR3 has 12 residues. DNA for the CDR3: TGTGCCAGCAGTTGGGAGACAGATACGCAGTATTTT. Its translation is CASSWETDTQYF.

The chain carries TRBV9 and TRBJ1-2; 8 bases fit TRBD1. CDR1 is SGDLS and CDR2 is YYNGEE in the germline V gene. The junction had 8 bases not matched to a gene; V was cut back by 3 bases and J by 4 bases. This CDR3 has 15 residues. Here the CDR3 DNA reads TGTGCCAGCAGCGCCCAGACAGGGGTGAGCTATGGCTACACCTTC. Protein sequence: CASSAQTGVSYGYTF.

The chain links TRBV30 to TRBJ1-6; TRBD1 aligns across 7 bases. The CDR3 has 13 residues. V lost 4 bases to trimming and J lost 10 bases; unmatched junction nucleotides: 7. Germline V gene data show CDR1 as GTSNPN and CDR2 as SVGIG (reference sequence). The CDR3 spells CAWISQGGSPLHF. CDR3 sequence (DNA): TGTGCCTGGATATCCCAGGGGGGATCACCCCTCCACTTT.

J is TRBJ1-2 and V is TRBV25-1, with TRBD1 matching 7 bases. Trimming cost V 3 bases and J 4 bases; bases outside gene matches: 11. This CDR3 spans 16 amino acids. CDR1 is MGHDK, CDR2 SYGVNS, per germline. The DNA of the CDR3 is TGTGCCAGCAGTGAGCCGGGACAGCAAGACCTCTATGGCTACACCTTC. Translation: CASSEPGQQDLYGYTF.

The rearrangement links TRBV18 to TRBJ1-6, with a tentative D call TRBD1 (6 bases). Looked up from germline, CDR1 is KGHSH and CDR2 is LQKENI. The germline V and J ends were trimmed by 6 bases and 8 bases, with 14 bases remaining between them. This CDR3 has 14 amino acids. In nucleotides, the CDR3 is TGTGCCAGCTCCCCCAGGACAGACGATTCACCCCTCCACTTT. It specifies CASSPRTDDSPLHF.

The chain uses TRBV19 and TRBJ2-1; the D gene is possibly TRBD2 (6 bases). V was clipped by 8 bases and J by 1 base, with 18 bases between them. CDR1 is LNHDA, CDR2 SQIVND, per germline (reference sequence). CDR3 length: 16 residues. CDR3 residues: CASRAGPKRSYNEQFF. In DNA form, the CDR3 reads TGTGCCAGTCGAGCGGGCCCAAAGAGGTCCTACAATGAGCAGTTCTTC.

This clone was recorded only once. The chain has TRBV30 and TRBJ1-2, with 7 positions matching TRBD1. Trimming cost V 3 bases and J 1 base; bases outside gene matches: 14. Germline loops: CDR1 GTSNPN, CDR2 SVGIG (reference sequence). This CDR3 spans 17 amino acids. The CDR3 spells CAWSVRFFGQVNYGYTF. As DNA, the CDR3 is TGTGCCTGGAGCGTTAGATTCTTCGGACAGGTTAACTATGGCTACACCTTC.

This clone was recorded only once. DNA for the CDR3: TGTGCCAGCAGCTTACGGGGGGCGCAGTTTGAGCAGTTCTTC. Amino acids: CASSLRGAQFEQFF. The chain employs TRBV7-2 and TRBJ2-1, with D possibly matching TRBD2 (7 bases). The CDR3 is 14 residues long. CDR1 SGHTA and CDR2 FQGNSA come from the germline V gene. V shed 2 bases and J shed 9 bases, with 14 bases lying between them.

This sequence joins TRBV28 and TRBJ2-1, with D maybe TRBD2 (6 bases). Trimming cost V 6 bases and J 10 bases, with 16 bases left between them. Germline V gives CDR1 MDHEN, CDR2 SYDVKM. This CDR3 comprises 13 residues. The CDR3 bases are TGTGCCAGCAGCCGCCGGGACTTAGGGGAGCAGTTCTTC. Amino acid sequence: CASSRRDLGEQFF.

The chain employs TRBV2 and TRBJ2-1, with TRBD2 matching over 10 bases. CDR3 size: 16 residues. The germline V gene encodes CDR1 SNHLY and CDR2 FYNNEI. J gave up 3 bases and V 8 bases, and 10 bases lay outside the gene matches. The CDR3 sequence is CASALAGAPGYNEQFF. The CDR3 nucleotides are TGTGCCAGCGCCCTAGCGGGGGCCCCCGGCTACAATGAGCAGTTCTTC.

J is TRBJ1-4 and V is TRBV28, with D possibly TRBD1 on 6 matching bases. This CDR3 region has 15 residues. V lost 5 bases, J lost 0 bases, and 10 bases lay in between. Per the germline V gene, CDR1 is MDHEN and CDR2 is SYDVKM. CDR3 in amino acids: CASSPQGSTNEKLFF. CDR3 DNA: TGTGCCAGCAGTCCACAGGGTTCAACTAATGAAAAACTGTTTTTT.

V usage is TRBV28 and J usage is TRBJ1-2; 8 nucleotides line up with TRBD1. The CDR3 is 13 amino acids. Germline CDR1 reads MDHEN; CDR2 reads SYDVKM. Trimming at V came to 6 bases and at J to 3 bases, leaving 3 bases not matched to a gene. The CDR3 region is CASRAGGDYGYTF. In DNA, the CDR3 is TGTGCCAGCAGGGCAGGGGGCGACTATGGCTACACCTTC.

This sequence joins TRBV6-5 and TRBJ1-2; 7 bases fit TRBD1. The CDR3 length is 14 residues. The V segment lost 7 bases and the J segment 8 bases; nucleotides outside the gene matches: 13. The germline V gene has CDR1 MNHEY and CDR2 SVGAGI. CDR3 sequence: CASTRGTVGGGYTF. CDR3 DNA: TGTGCCAGCACTAGGGGGACAGTCGGTGGGGGCTACACCTTC.

The chain joins TRBV5-4 to TRBJ1-3; a weak D match, TRBD1 (5 bases). Germline V gives CDR1 SGHNT, CDR2 YYREEE (reference sequence). This CDR3 contains 16 residues. V lost 4 bases, J lost 0 bases, and 14 bases lay in between. CDR3 in amino acids: CASSEFAGPSGNTIYF. In nucleotides, the CDR3 is TGTGCCAGCAGCGAATTTGCAGGGCCCTCTGGAAACACCATATATTTT.

The chain has TRBV27 and TRBJ2-1; 7 nucleotides match TRBD2. Germline trimming cut 5 bases from V and 6 bases from J; bases unmatched to any gene: 10. This CDR3 comprises 15 residues. In germline, CDR1 is MNHEY, CDR2 SMNVEV (reference sequence). CDR3 sequence: CASSPNGGRVNEQFF. The CDR3 DNA is TGTGCCAGCAGTCCAAACGGGGGGAGGGTCAATGAGCAGTTCTTC.

In this sample, this clone turned up many times. This chain uses TRBV19 with TRBJ1-2; D gene ambiguous. This CDR3 is built from 13 residues. V was trimmed by 3 bases and J by 4 bases, leaving 9 bases between them. From germline, CDR1 is LNHDA and CDR2 SQIVND (reference sequence). CDR3 sequence (DNA): TGTGCCAGTAGTATGCGAAACAGCTATGGCTACACCTTC. Translating it yields CASSMRNSYGYTF.

V is TRBV5-4 and J is TRBJ2-5; 7 nucleotides line up with TRBD1. V lost 4 bases, J lost 4 bases, and 16 bases stayed unmatched. The CDR3 contains 17 residues. Germline loops: CDR1 SGHNT, CDR2 YYREEE (reference sequence). In DNA form, the CDR3 reads TGTGCCAGCAGCAATAGTAAGGGACAGCGACTACCAGAGACCCAGTACTTC. It translates to CASSNSKGQRLPETQYF. Looking up the rest from reference TRBV5-4 and TRBJ2-5 gives the full variable domain: ETGVTQSPTHLIKTRGQQVTLRCSSQSGHNTVSWYQQALGQGPQFIFQYYREEENGRGNFPPRFSGLQFPNYSSELNVNALELDDSALYLCASSNSKGQRLPETQYFGPGTRLLVL.

J is TRBJ2-7 and V is TRBV29-1; the D is unclear. V lost 3 bases, J lost 0 bases, and 6 bases lay in between. CDR3 length equals 12 residues. Germline loops: CDR1 SQVTM, CDR2 ANQGSEA. The CDR3 nucleotides are TGCAGCGTTGATCCGGGCTCCTACGAGCAGTACTTC. Translation gives CSVDPGSYEQYF.

V is TRBV30 and J is TRBJ2-3, with unresolved D. The CDR3 has 11 amino acids. The germline V gene has CDR1 GTSNPN and CDR2 SVGIG (reference sequence). Trimming took off 2 bases at V and 2 bases at J, with 2 bases between the two ends. CDR3 nucleotides: TGTGCCTGGAGTCTCACAGATACGCAGTATTTT. Protein sequence: CAWSLTDTQYF.

In DNA form, the CDR3 reads TGTGCCAGTGTGGACAGGGTAAATCAGCCCCAGCATTTT. It yields the protein CASVDRVNQPQHF. This rearrangement joins TRBV19 to TRBJ1-5; TRBD1 aligns across 8 bases. CDR3 length: 13 amino acids. Germline values: CDR1 LNHDA, CDR2 SQIVND (reference sequence). The junction had 4 bases not matched to a gene; V was cut back by 8 bases and J by 4 bases. Based on the CDR3 plus reference TRBV19 and TRBJ1-5, the full variable domain is DGGITQSPKYLFRKEGQNVTLSCEQNLNHDAMYWYRQDPGQGLRLIYYSQIVNDFQKGDIAEGYSVSREKKESFPLTVTSAQKNPTAFYLCASVDRVNQPQHFGDGTRLSIL.